Below, 19 T cell receptor beta chains from the same sample are listed, as sequenced in a study of T cells after yellow fever vaccination. TCRdb redid the calling of the 5' RACE reads with MiXCR, one entry per CDR3 protein. The sample has 200,000 to 250,000 distinct CDR3 sequences, less than 9% seen once. Sequenced material: CD4+ T cells sorted from PBMCs, taken 15 days after the yellow fever booster vaccination. Receptors originate from a man younger than 45 who received the YFV17D yellow fever vaccine.

The CDR3 sequence is CASSPFLGREEAYEQYF. CDR3 nucleotides: TGCGCCAGCAGTCCCTTCCTGGGGCGGGAGGAGGCCTACGAGCAGTACTTC. V gene TRBV23-1 combines with J gene TRBJ2-7; 8 positions match TRBD2. TRBV23-1 is noted as an ORF with a role that remains uncertain. The CDR3 is 17 amino acids. Trimming removed 4 bases from V and 2 bases from J; junction bases left unmatched: 13.

The V gene is TRBV4-3, the J gene TRBJ2-5; 10 bases are a match to TRBD2. The ends lost 1 base at V and 2 bases at J; junction bases unmatched: 4. Germline V gene sequence: CDR1 LGHNA, CDR2 YSLEER. CDR3 length: 16 amino acids. This CDR3 is CASSQGTSGTQETQYF. The CDR3, as DNA: TGCGCCAGCAGCCAAGGGACTAGCGGAACACAAGAGACCCAGTACTTC.

This clonotype was observed a few times. The CDR3 bases are TGTGCCAGCAGCGGTAAATGGGGTACTGGAAACACCATATATTTT. This translates into CASSGKWGTGNTIYF. J is TRBJ1-3 and V is TRBV6-1; D uncertain. CDR1 is MNHNS, CDR2 SASEGT, per germline. Trimming cost V 6 bases and J 2 bases, with 14 bases left between them. The CDR3 consists of 15 residues.

The chain combines TRBV18 with TRBJ2-3; tentative D call: TRBD1 (6 bases). The V and J ends lost 4 bases and 8 bases respectively, with 10 bases between them. The CDR3 runs 12 residues. CDR1 and CDR2 from the germline V gene are KGHSH and LQKENI. CDR3 in amino acids: CASSRTALTQYF. Written as DNA, the CDR3 is TGTGCCAGCTCACGGACAGCTCTTACGCAGTATTTT.

There are many counts of this clonotype. This sequence joins TRBV5-6 and TRBJ2-1; TRBD1 aligns across 11 bases. The germline V gene has CDR1 SGHDT and CDR2 YYEEEE. The CDR3 length is 14 residues. With V trimmed by 3 bases and J by 10 bases, 6 bases remained unmatched. The CDR3 nucleotides are TGTGCCAGCAGCTCGGGACAGGGGGGCATGGAGCAGTTCTTC. It encodes CASSSGQGGMEQFF.

This clonotype was counted at least ten times. This chain uses TRBV30 with TRBJ2-5; no definite D call. Germline CDR1 GTSNPN, CDR2 SVGIG (reference sequence). The CDR3 sequence is 15 residues long. With 0 bases removed from V and 4 bases from J, the gap between germline ends came to 15 bases. The CDR3 nucleotides are TGTGCCTGGAGTGTAAGGTCGGCTTGGGGAGAGACCCAGTACTTC. This sequence encodes CAWSVRSAWGETQYF. Filled out from reference TRBV30 and TRBJ2-5, the complete variable domain reads SQTIHQWPATLVQPVGSPLSLECTVEGTSNPNLYWYRQAAGRGLQLLFYSVGIGQISSEVPQNLSASRPQDRQFILSSKKLLLSDSGFYLCAWSVRSAWGETQYFGPGTRLLVL.

This chain connects TRBV7-3 to TRBJ2-3; no reliable D call. The CDR3 contains 12 residues. V was shortened by 5 bases and J by 5 bases, with 8 bases between the two germline ends. The germline V gene has CDR1 SGHTA and CDR2 FQGTGA. The CDR3 here is CASSQDLDTQYF. CDR3 DNA sequence: TGTGCCAGCAGCCAAGACCTAGATACGCAGTATTTT.

This clonotype turned up a few times. The J gene is TRBJ2-1, the V gene TRBV29-1, with D perhaps TRBD1 or TRBD2 (5 bases each). Germline CDR1 reads SQVTM; CDR2 reads ANQGSEA. Between the trimmed V and J ends, which lost 4 bases and 9 bases, there was a span of 22 bases. This CDR3 contains 15 residues. CDR3 protein: CSVARRKGTRGEQFF. The CDR3 nucleotides read TGCAGCGTTGCCCGGCGCAAAGGAACTAGGGGTGAGCAGTTCTTC.

This clonotype showed up many times. The V gene is TRBV29-1, the J gene TRBJ2-2; TRBD2 matches at 7 bases. CDR1 SQVTM and CDR2 ANQGSEA come from the germline V gene. Germline trimming cut 5 bases from V and 4 bases from J; bases unmatched to any gene: 7. The CDR3 length is 14 residues. The CDR3 nucleotides read TGCAGCGTTCAGGGAGGGAGTAGCACCGGGGAGCTGTTTTTT. Protein sequence: CSVQGGSSTGELFF.

This clonotype appeared many times. The chain employs TRBV20-1 and TRBJ1-1; no clear D gene. Trimming pared 6 bases from V and 6 bases from J, leaving 11 bases between. The CDR3 is 11 residues long. Germline V CDR1 and CDR2: DFQATT, SNEGSKA (reference sequence). CDR3: CSADEGAEAFF. The CDR3 bases are TGCAGTGCCGACGAGGGAGCTGAAGCTTTCTTT.

The V gene is TRBV4-2, the J gene TRBJ2-7; maybe TRBD2 (5 bases). CDR3 size: 15 residues. The ends were cut back, 3 bases at V and 3 bases at J, with 15 bases in the middle. CDR1 LGHNA and CDR2 YNFKEQ come from the germline V gene. The CDR3, as DNA: TGTGCCAGCAGCCAGAGGTTCGGGGTCGGCTACGAGCAGTACTTC. As protein: CASSQRFGVGYEQYF.

In its sample, this clonotype was seen many times. The chain is built from TRBV19 and TRBJ1-1, with TRBD1 matching over 8 bases. Germline V gene data show CDR1 as LNHDA and CDR2 as SQIVND (reference sequence). The CDR3 is 16 amino acids. The V segment lost 1 base and the J segment 6 bases; nucleotides outside the gene matches: 10. Here the CDR3 reads CASSIGPTGDFAEAFF. CDR3 DNA sequence: TGTGCCAGTAGTATAGGCCCGACAGGGGATTTCGCTGAAGCTTTCTTT.

The chain joins TRBV6-5 to TRBJ2-4; D is perhaps TRBD1 or TRBD2 (5 bases each). Germline CDR1 reads MNHEY; CDR2 reads SVGAGI. The CDR3 runs to 15 residues. Trimming stripped 0 bases from V and 2 bases from J, with 8 bases between. The CDR3 coding sequence is TGTGCCAGCAGTTACTCGGGGGATTCCAAAAACATTCAGTACTTC. This sequence encodes CASSYSGDSKNIQYF.

The V call is TRBV10-3, the J call TRBJ1-5, with 10 positions matching TRBD1. CDR1 is ENHRY and CDR2 is SYGVKD in the germline V gene. Losses at the gene ends were 11 bases for V and 10 bases for J; bases not matched to a gene: 14. The CDR3 length is 14 residues. The CDR3 nucleotides are TGTGCCTCGGGATCCGGGACAGGGGACGGCCCCCAGCATTTT. Translating it yields CASGSGTGDGPQHF.

This clonotype was recorded many times. The chain is built from TRBV5-1 and TRBJ2-1; D not resolved. Trimming removed 0 bases at V and 1 base at J, with 8 bases between. The germline V gene encodes CDR1 SGHRS and CDR2 YFSETQ. CDR3 size: 15 residues. The CDR3 protein is CASSLGSRSYNEQFF. The CDR3 coding sequence is TGCGCCAGCAGCTTGGGCAGCCGATCCTACAATGAGCAGTTCTTC.

The V call is TRBV29-1, the J call TRBJ2-7, with D perhaps TRBD2 (5 bases). The V gene's germline CDR1 is SQVTM and CDR2 ANQGSEA. Trimming took 7 bases from V and 5 from J, leaving 9 bases between them. The CDR3 totals 10 residues. CDR3 nucleotide sequence: TGCAGCGCCGGGAACCACGAGCAGTACTTC. Translating gives CSAGNHEQYF.

This rearrangement joins TRBV6-1 to TRBJ2-5; 9 bases map to TRBD1. The CDR3 contains 13 residues. Germline V gene sequence: CDR1 MNHNS, CDR2 SASEGT. With 8 bases clipped from V and 4 bases from J, the junction kept 5 bases outside the gene matches. This chain's CDR3 is CASAYRGLETQYF. The CDR3 DNA sequence: TGTGCCAGCGCCTACAGGGGGCTAGAGACCCAGTACTTC.

On this clonotype: A read error is possible here, since a much larger clone lies one base away. The genes are TRBV25-1 and TRBJ2-7; TRBD2 aligns across 9 bases. This CDR3 is 13 amino acids long. Germline trimming cut 9 bases from V and 1 base from J; bases unmatched to any gene: 4. Germline assignment: CDR1 MGHDK and CDR2 SYGVNS. In DNA form, the CDR3 reads TGTGCCAGAAGGGCGGGAGGGTCCTACGAGCAGTACTTC. Amino acids: CARRAGGSYEQYF.

J is TRBJ2-3 and V is TRBV10-3; the D gene is possibly TRBD2 (5 bases). CDR1 is ENHRY and CDR2 is SYGVKD in the germline V gene. V was cut by 6 bases and J by 4 bases, with 5 bases left in between. The CDR3 consists of 11 residues. The CDR3 DNA is TGTGCCATCAGGGGAGCAGATACGCAGTATTTT. Translation gives CAIRGADTQYF.